This T cell receptor (beta chain) stems from a study of identical twins. Findings and limits, study-wide: The more abundant beta clonotypes in cord blood had fewer insertions, and memory repertoires did not show this. Findings depended on cross-sectional statistics rather than tracking the same donors.

There are a few counts of this clonotype. What it binds is unknown. The authors used template switching to add a universal primer site and gave cDNA unique molecular identifiers. TCRdb reprocessed the 5' RACE reads via MiXCR and lists one record per CDR3 protein. The sample includes hundreds of thousands of distinct CDR3 sequences, approximately 18% of them seen just once. V shed 6 bases and J 8 bases; nucleotides not matched to a gene: 9. CDR1 is ENHRY, CDR2 SYGVKD, per germline. The CDR3 has 13 amino acids. The sample was also reused in another study, on T cells expressing NK-cell markers. As that study records: HCMV specificity of the expanded NKG2C+ T cell clones stayed unclear.

The chain carries TRBV10-3 and TRBJ1-2; 7 bases align to TRBD1. The sequence was collected from a woman aged 18-29 years in good health. The sample taken for sequencing was PBMCs. CDR3: CAISEDRFRGYTF. The DNA of the CDR3 is TGTGCCATCAGCGAGGACAGGTTCAGGGGCTACACCTTC.